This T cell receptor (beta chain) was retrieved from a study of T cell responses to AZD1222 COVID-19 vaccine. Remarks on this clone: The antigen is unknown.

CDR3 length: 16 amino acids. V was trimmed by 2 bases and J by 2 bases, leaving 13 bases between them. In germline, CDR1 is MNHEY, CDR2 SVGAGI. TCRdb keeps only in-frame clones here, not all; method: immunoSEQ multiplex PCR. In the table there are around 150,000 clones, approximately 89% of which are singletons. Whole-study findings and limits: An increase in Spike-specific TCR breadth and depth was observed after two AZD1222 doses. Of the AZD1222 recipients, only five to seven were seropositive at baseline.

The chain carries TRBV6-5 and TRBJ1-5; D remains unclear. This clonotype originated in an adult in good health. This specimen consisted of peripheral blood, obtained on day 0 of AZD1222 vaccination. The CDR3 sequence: CASSYTAVGGNQPQHF. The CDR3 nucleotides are TGTGCCAGCAGTTACACCGCTGTAGGTGGCAATCAGCCCCAGCATTTT.